Shown below are 25 T cell receptor beta chains from a single sample sequenced in a study of early T cells in non-severe SARS-CoV-2 infection. Each CDR3 protein is one row after TCRdb ran MiXCR on the 5' RACE reads. The data hold 25,000 to 30,000 distinct CDR3 sequences, with 4% to 5.5% observed a single time. Source material: whole blood. Receptors originate from an adult who was a healthcare worker with PCR-confirmed SARS-CoV-2 infection or an uninfected control (not recorded which).

The chain carries TRBV3-1 and TRBJ1-2; a weak D match, TRBD1 (6 bases). Germline V gives CDR1 LGHDT, CDR2 YNNKEL (reference sequence). Trimming shortened V by 1 base and J by 4 bases, and 13 bases separated the two germline ends. The CDR3 runs 15 residues. In DNA form, the CDR3 reads TGTGCCAGCAGCCAAGTCTCCGGGGGCGCCTATGGCTACACCTTC. It encodes CASSQVSGGAYGYTF.

This clonotype was detected many times. The chain recombines TRBV4-2 with TRBJ1-2, with D uncertain. Trimming stripped 2 bases from V and 0 bases from J, with 10 bases between. This CDR3 has 15 residues. Per the germline V gene, CDR1 is LGHNA and CDR2 is YNFKEQ. CDR3: CASSQIAATNYGYTF. CDR3 DNA sequence: TGTGCCAGCAGCCAAATTGCTGCAACTAACTATGGCTACACCTTC.

This clonotype was seen at least ten times. CDR3 amino acids: CAWSVRRQETQYF. CDR3 DNA: TGTGCCTGGAGTGTACGCAGACAAGAGACCCAGTACTTC. V gene TRBV30 combines with J gene TRBJ2-5; D gene ambiguous. Trimming took off 0 bases at V and 2 bases at J, with 7 bases between the two ends. The length of the CDR3 is 13 residues. Germline V gives CDR1 GTSNPN, CDR2 SVGIG (reference sequence).

This clonotype was recorded a few times. The chain uses TRBV10-2 and TRBJ2-3; 8 bases align to TRBD2. The length of the CDR3 is 15 residues. The germline V gene has CDR1 WSHSY and CDR2 SAAADI. V trimming: 5 bases; J trimming: 2 bases; junction bases outside the gene matches: 6. CDR3 nucleotides: TGCGCCAGCAGTAGGCTAGCGGGTTACACAGATACGCAGTATTTT. Encoded protein: CASSRLAGYTDTQYF.

This chain links TRBV3-1 with TRBJ2-7; 9 bases match TRBD1. Germline loops: CDR1 LGHDT, CDR2 YNNKEL (reference sequence). With V trimmed by 10 bases and J by 5 bases, 9 bases remained unmatched. This CDR3 is 13 amino acids long. The CDR3 protein is CATWDRVRHEQYF. CDR3 DNA: TGTGCCACCTGGGACAGGGTTCGACACGAGCAGTACTTC.

This clonotype has just a few counts. V is TRBV5-1 and J is TRBJ1-4; D is uncertain. V shed 1 base and J shed 8 bases, with 9 bases lying between them. The CDR3 has 13 amino acids. CDR1 is SGHRS, CDR2 YFSETQ, per germline. The CDR3 sequence: CASSLSPNEKLFF. As DNA, the CDR3 is TGCGCCAGCAGCTTGAGCCCAAACGAAAAACTGTTTTTT.

This clonotype was picked up a small number of times. This rearrangement joins TRBV12-3 or TRBV12-4 to TRBJ2-1, with D possibly called TRBD1 or TRBD2 (6 bases each). V lost 5 bases, J lost 0 bases, and 11 bases lay in between. The CDR3 is made up of 15 amino acids. The CDR3 bases are TGTGCCAGCAGTAAGGGGGGAAGCTCCTACAATGAGCAGTTCTTC. This translates into CASSKGGSSYNEQFF.

This rearrangement joins TRBV19 to TRBJ2-1; maybe TRBD2 (6 bases). The V gene lost 7 bases and the J gene lost 0 bases, with 19 bases spanning the gap. The CDR3 is 17 amino acids. Per germline, CDR1 LNHDA and CDR2 SQIVND (reference sequence). The CDR3 sequence: CASNPLYDGGSYNEQFF. The DNA of the CDR3 is TGTGCCAGTAACCCCCTTTACGACGGGGGCTCCTACAATGAGCAGTTCTTC.

The sample holds many counts of this clonotype. This chain uses TRBV5-4 with TRBJ1-6; the D gene is possibly TRBD1 (5 bases). V was shortened by 3 bases and J by 1 base, with 17 bases between the two germline ends. Germline V gene lookup returns CDR1 SGHNT and CDR2 YYREEE (reference sequence). There are 18 residues in the CDR3. In DNA form, the CDR3 reads TGTGCCAGCAGCTCAAAAGGACCTCCAGGGTCCTATAATTCACCCCTCCACTTT. It codes for CASSSKGPPGSYNSPLHF.

This clonotype was detected many times. This sequence joins TRBV6-2 or TRBV6-3 and TRBJ2-5; D perhaps matches TRBD1 (5 bases). The V end was cut by 2 bases, the J end by 6 bases, with 10 bases between. The germline gives CDR1 MNHEY, CDR2 SVGEGT. The CDR3 loop spans 13 amino acids. CDR3 amino acids: CASSYGQGKTQYF. CDR3 sequence (DNA): TGTGCCAGCAGTTACGGGCAGGGAAAGACCCAGTACTTC.

The chain links TRBV7-6 to TRBJ2-7, with D tentatively TRBD1 or TRBD2 (5 bases each). The V end lost 1 base, the J end lost 5 bases, and 15 bases lay between the germline ends. The CDR3 contains 15 residues. The germline gives CDR1 SGHVS, CDR2 FNYEAQ. CDR3 in DNA: TGTGCCAGCAGCTTAGTCGGGGCCCCTGGGAACGAGCAGTACTTC. Translating gives CASSLVGAPGNEQYF.

This chain joins TRBV5-6 and TRBJ1-6; the D is unclear. Trimming cost V 0 bases and J 6 bases, with 13 bases left between them. This CDR3 spans 16 amino acids. Germline values: CDR1 SGHDT, CDR2 YYEEEE. CDR3 bases: TGTGCCAGCAGCTTGGCCACCTCAGGAGGTAATTCACCCCTCCACTTT. It codes for CASSLATSGGNSPLHF.

The table lists this clonotype with many counts. The J gene is TRBJ1-1, the V gene TRBV5-1; TRBD1 aligns across 8 bases. CDR1 is SGHRS and CDR2 is YFSETQ in the germline V gene. The CDR3 runs 14 residues. V lost 5 bases to trimming and J lost 3 bases; unmatched junction nucleotides: 6. The chain's CDR3 is CASRTNRGDTEAFF. CDR3 bases: TGCGCCAGCAGAACTAACAGGGGGGACACTGAAGCTTTCTTT.

This clonotype was recorded once. This rearrangement joins TRBV6-2 or TRBV6-3 to TRBJ2-1, with 11 bases lining up with TRBD2. The CDR3 sequence is 18 residues long. The V gene end was trimmed by 8 bases and the J gene end by 4 bases; junction bases not matched to a gene: 16. CDR1 and CDR2 from the germline V gene are MNHEY and SVGEGT. CDR3 DNA sequence: TGTGCCAGCCAGGTGCAAACTAGCGGGGGCCTTCCTTACAATGAGCAGTTCTTC. The encoded protein is CASQVQTSGGLPYNEQFF.

This clonotype was recorded at least ten times. V usage is TRBV5-1 and J usage is TRBJ2-5; TRBD1 might be the D (6 bases). V lost 0 bases and J lost 1, with 10 bases in between. There are 15 residues in the CDR3. Germline V gene data show CDR1 as SGHRS and CDR2 as YFSETQ. The CDR3 region has the DNA TGCGCCAGCAGCTTGGACGGACAGCTCCAAGAGACCCAGTACTTC. Its protein product is CASSLDGQLQETQYF.

This clonotype appeared a few times. The chain uses TRBV27 and TRBJ2-5, with D possibly being TRBD1 or TRBD2 (5 bases each). The CDR3 covers 15 residues. Trimming pared 5 bases from V and 1 base from J, leaving 14 bases between. CDR1 MNHEY and CDR2 SMNVEV come from the germline V gene (reference sequence). The CDR3 sequence is CASSPPGRFQETQYF. CDR3 DNA: TGTGCCAGCAGTCCTCCGGGACGGTTCCAAGAGACCCAGTACTTC.

This clonotype occurred many times. V is TRBV6-5 and J is TRBJ1-2; TRBD1 matches at 7 bases. The CDR3 has 16 amino acids. V was clipped by 5 bases and J by 4 bases; unmatched bases: 13. The germline gives CDR1 MNHEY, CDR2 SVGAGI. CDR3 nucleotides: TGTGCCAGCAGTCAAAGGGGACAGTCGGCTGGCTATGGCTACACCTTC. Its protein product is CASSQRGQSAGYGYTF.

This clonotype was seen only a few times. The chain links TRBV2 to TRBJ2-2; TRBD1 matches 8 bases. V shed 6 bases and J 1 base; nucleotides not matched to a gene: 4. This CDR3 is 15 amino acids long. Germline V gene sequence: CDR1 SNHLY, CDR2 FYNNEI. The CDR3 protein is CASRKTGVNTGELFF. CDR3 nucleotide sequence: TGTGCCAGCAGAAAGACAGGGGTGAACACCGGGGAGCTGTTTTTT.

There are many counts of this clonotype. The chain's CDR3 is CASSYKWDRGWNYGYTF. CDR3 in DNA: TGTGCCAGCAGTTACAAGTGGGACAGGGGTTGGAACTATGGCTACACCTTC. The rearrangement uses TRBV6-5 and TRBJ1-2, with 10 bases that match TRBD1. The CDR3 totals 17 residues. The germline V gene encodes CDR1 MNHEY and CDR2 SVGAGI. The J segment lost 2 bases and the V segment lost 2 bases, leaving 8 bases of the junction unmatched.

This clonotype was observed at least ten times. The J gene is TRBJ2-5, the V gene TRBV5-1; 9 positions match TRBD1. Unmatched junction bases numbered 4, after V lost 5 bases and J lost 2 bases. This CDR3 has 14 amino acids. CDR1 is SGHRS, CDR2 YFSETQ, per germline. CDR3: CASSRGQGQETQYF. The CDR3 DNA reads TGCGCCAGCAGTAGGGGACAGGGTCAAGAGACCCAGTACTTC.

About this clonotype itself: A much larger clone sits a single nucleotide away, making a read error possible. The rearrangement joins TRBV19 to TRBJ2-7, with TRBD1 matching 7 bases. The CDR3 length is 13 residues. Germline values: CDR1 LNHDA, CDR2 SQIVND (reference sequence). The CDR3 nucleotides are TGTGCCAGTAGAATAGGGCAGGGGGACGAGCAGTACTTC. Amino acids: CASRIGQGDEQYF.

In this sample, this clonotype turned up many times. The rearrangement links TRBV2 to TRBJ2-7, with TRBD1 identical over 8 bases. The junction had 6 bases not matched to a gene; V was cut back by 6 bases and J by 5 bases. This CDR3 is built from 13 residues. Germline assignment: CDR1 SNHLY and CDR2 FYNNEI. The DNA of the CDR3 is TGTGCCAGCAGACCCCCGGACAGGGACGAGCAGTACTTC. The encoded protein is CASRPPDRDEQYF.

This clonotype has a handful of counts. The chain joins TRBV20-1 to TRBJ2-1; D gene unclear. V lost 0 bases to trimming and J lost 0 bases, with 9 bases between them. This CDR3 has 15 residues. The germline V gene has CDR1 DFQATT and CDR2 SNEGSKA (reference sequence). The CDR3 sequence is CSARDLESSYNEQFF. The CDR3 nucleotides are TGCAGTGCTAGAGACCTTGAGAGCTCCTACAATGAGCAGTTCTTC.

V is TRBV7-9 and J is TRBJ1-1, with 9 nucleotides matching TRBD1. The junction had 9 bases not matched to a gene; V was cut back by 5 bases and J by 5 bases. CDR3 length: 15 residues. CDR1 is SEHNR, CDR2 FQNEAQ, per germline (reference sequence). The CDR3 nucleotides are TGTGCCAGCAGCAAACTCCGGACAGGGGAAACTGAAGCTTTCTTT. Translation: CASSKLRTGETEAFF.

This clonotype was observed at least ten times. The genes are TRBV23-1 and TRBJ2-2, with D hard to call. TRBV23-1 is placed among ORFs of uncertain function. The CDR3 sequence is 19 residues long. Trimming pared 5 bases from V and 2 bases from J, leaving 24 bases between. The chain's CDR3 is CASSFGRKPYLHNTGELFF. As DNA, the CDR3 is TGCGCCAGCAGTTTCGGACGAAAACCCTACCTACACAACACCGGGGAGCTGTTTTTT.